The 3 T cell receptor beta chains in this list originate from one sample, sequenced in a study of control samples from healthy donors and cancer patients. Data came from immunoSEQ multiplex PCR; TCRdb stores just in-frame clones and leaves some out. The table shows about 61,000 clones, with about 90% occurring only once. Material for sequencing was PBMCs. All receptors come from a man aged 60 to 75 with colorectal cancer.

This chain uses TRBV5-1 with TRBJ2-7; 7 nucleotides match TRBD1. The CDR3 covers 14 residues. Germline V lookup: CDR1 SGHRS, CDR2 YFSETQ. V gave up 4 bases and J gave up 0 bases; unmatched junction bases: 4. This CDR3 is CASSPGTVSYEQYF. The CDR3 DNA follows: TGCGCCAGCAGCCCCGGGACAGTCTCCTACGAGCAGTACTTC.

Written as DNA, the CDR3 is TGTGCCAGCTCCGGCATACTAGCGGGGGCCACAGATACGCAGTATTTT. Translation: CASSGILAGATDTQYF. The chain has TRBV18 and TRBJ2-3, with 11 bases matching TRBD2. There are 16 residues in the CDR3. The germline gives CDR1 KGHSH, CDR2 LQKENI. V shed 6 bases and J 2 bases; nucleotides not matched to a gene: 7.

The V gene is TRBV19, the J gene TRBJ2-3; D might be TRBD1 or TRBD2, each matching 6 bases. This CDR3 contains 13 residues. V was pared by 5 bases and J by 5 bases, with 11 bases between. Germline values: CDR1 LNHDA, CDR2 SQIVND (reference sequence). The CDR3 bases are TGTGCCAGTAGTCGGAGGGGACAAGATACGCAGTATTTT. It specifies CASSRRGQDTQYF. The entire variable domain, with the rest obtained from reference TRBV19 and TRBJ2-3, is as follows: DGGITQSPKYLFRKEGQNVTLSCEQNLNHDAMYWYRQDPGQGLRLIYYSQIVNDFQKGDIAEGYSVSREKKESFPLTVTSAQKNPTAFYLCASSRRGQDTQYFGPGTRLTVL.